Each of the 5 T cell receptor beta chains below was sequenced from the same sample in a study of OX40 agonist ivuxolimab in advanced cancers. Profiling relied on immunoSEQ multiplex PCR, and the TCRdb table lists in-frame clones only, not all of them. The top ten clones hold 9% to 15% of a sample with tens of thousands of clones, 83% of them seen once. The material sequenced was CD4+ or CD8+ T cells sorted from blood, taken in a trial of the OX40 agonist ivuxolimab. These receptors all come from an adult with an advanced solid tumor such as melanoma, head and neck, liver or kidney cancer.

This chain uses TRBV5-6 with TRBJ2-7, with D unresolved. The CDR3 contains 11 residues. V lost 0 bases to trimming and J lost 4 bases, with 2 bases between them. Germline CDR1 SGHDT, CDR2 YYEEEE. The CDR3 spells CASSLGYEQYF. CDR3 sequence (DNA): TGTGCCAGCAGCTTGGGATACGAGCAGTACTTC.

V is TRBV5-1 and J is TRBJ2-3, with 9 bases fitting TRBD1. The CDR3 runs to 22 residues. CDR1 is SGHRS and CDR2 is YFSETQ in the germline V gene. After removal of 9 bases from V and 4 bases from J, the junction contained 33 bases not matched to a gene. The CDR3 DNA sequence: TGCGCCACCCTTGTGATCCACCAAAGATGTTACGCGGGACAGGGCCCCCCAGATACGCAGTATTTT. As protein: CATLVIHQRCYAGQGPPDTQYF. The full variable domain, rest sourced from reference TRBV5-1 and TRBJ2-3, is KAGVTQTPRYLIKTRGQQVTLSCSPISGHRSVSWYQQTPGQGLQFLFEYFSETQRNKGNFPGRFSGRQFSNSRSEMNVSTLELGDSALYLCATLVIHQRCYAGQGPPDTQYFGPGTRLTVL.

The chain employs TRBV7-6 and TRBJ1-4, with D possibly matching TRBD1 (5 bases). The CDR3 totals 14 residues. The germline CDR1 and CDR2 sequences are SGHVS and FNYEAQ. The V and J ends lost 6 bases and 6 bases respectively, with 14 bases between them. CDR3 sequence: CASSSGLQHEKLFF. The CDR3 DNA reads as TGTGCCAGCAGTTCGGGACTCCAGCATGAAAAACTGTTTTTT. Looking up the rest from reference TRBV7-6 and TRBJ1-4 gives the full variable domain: GAGVSQSPRYKVTKRGQDVALRCDPISGHVSLYWYRQALGQGPEFLTYFNYEAQQDKSGLPNDRFSAERPEGSISTLTIQRTEQRDSAMYRCASSSGLQHEKLFFGSGTQLSVL.

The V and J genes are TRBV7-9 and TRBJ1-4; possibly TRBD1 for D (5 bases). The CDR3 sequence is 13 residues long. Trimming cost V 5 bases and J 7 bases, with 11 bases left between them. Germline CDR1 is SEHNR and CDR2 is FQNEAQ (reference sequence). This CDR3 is CASSARGAEKLFF. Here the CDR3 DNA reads TGTGCCAGCAGCGCGCGAGGGGCTGAAAAACTGTTTTTT.

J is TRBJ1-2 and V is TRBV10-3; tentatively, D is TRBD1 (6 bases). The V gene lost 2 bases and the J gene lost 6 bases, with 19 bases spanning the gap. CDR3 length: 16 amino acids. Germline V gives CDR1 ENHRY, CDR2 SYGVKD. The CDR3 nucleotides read TGTGCCATCAGTGAGACGGGGACATCCCTAAGGGATGGCTACACCTTC. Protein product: CAISETGTSLRDGYTF.